What follows are 3 T cell receptor beta chains derived from one specimen sequenced in a study of CD8 T cells in ankylosing spondylitis. TCRdb itself ran the 5' RACE reads through MiXCR, one entry per CDR3 protein. The table includes tens of thousands of distinct CDR3 sequences, approximately 9.9% detected once. Sequencing was carried out using blood, either unsorted or a sorted T cell fraction (not recorded which). These receptors all stem from a male donor with ankylosing spondylitis or in good health (not recorded which).

This clonotype occurred a few times. Here the CDR3 DNA reads TGTGCCAGCTGGAGGGGGCCAGCGGTTAACACTGAAGCTTTCTTT. Its translation is CASWRGPAVNTEAFF. V usage is TRBV6-2 or TRBV6-3 and J usage is TRBJ1-1; TRBD1 matches 7 bases. Trimming removed 8 bases from V and 2 bases from J; junction bases left unmatched: 11. This CDR3 contains 15 residues. The V gene's germline CDR1 is MNHEY and CDR2 SVGEGT.

V usage is TRBV28 and J usage is TRBJ2-5; D not resolved. With 5 bases removed from V and 2 bases from J, the gap between germline ends came to 12 bases. This CDR3 comprises 14 residues. The germline CDR1 and CDR2 sequences are MDHEN and SYDVKM. CDR3 sequence: CASSGKTGQETQYF. The CDR3 DNA is TGTGCCAGCAGTGGAAAGACTGGGCAAGAGACCCAGTACTTC.

This clonotype showed up many times. The J gene is TRBJ2-4, the V gene TRBV5-1, with a possible D match to TRBD1 (6 bases). There are 16 residues in the CDR3. V lost 4 bases and J lost 0, with 14 bases in between. CDR1 and CDR2 (germline): SGHRS, YFSETQ. The CDR3 DNA is TGCGCCAGCAGCGTTCAGGGGTACTCAGCCAAAAACATTCAGTACTTC. This sequence encodes CASSVQGYSAKNIQYF.